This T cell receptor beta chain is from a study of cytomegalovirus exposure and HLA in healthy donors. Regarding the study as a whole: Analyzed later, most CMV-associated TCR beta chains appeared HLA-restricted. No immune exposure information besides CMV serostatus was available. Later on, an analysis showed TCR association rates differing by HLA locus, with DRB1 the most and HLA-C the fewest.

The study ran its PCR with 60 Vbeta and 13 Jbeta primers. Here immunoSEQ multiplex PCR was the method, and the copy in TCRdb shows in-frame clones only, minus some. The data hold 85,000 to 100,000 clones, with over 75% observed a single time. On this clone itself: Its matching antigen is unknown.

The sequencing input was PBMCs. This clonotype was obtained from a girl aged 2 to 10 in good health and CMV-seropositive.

In DNA form, the CDR3 reads TGTGCCAGCAGTCTACAGGGGGCGCAGGCTTTCTTT. This sequence encodes CASSLQGAQAFF. The rearrangement uses TRBV13 and TRBJ1-1, with 9 bases matching TRBD1. J was trimmed by 11 bases and V by 6 bases; bases with no gene match: 7. CDR3 length: 12 residues. Germline assignment: CDR1 PRHDT and CDR2 FYEKMQ (reference sequence).